The 16 T cell receptor beta chains in this list originate from one sample, sequenced in a study of T cell responses to AZD1222 COVID-19 vaccine. Method: immunoSEQ multiplex PCR; TCRdb's copy keeps in-frame clones and lacks some. Of 140,000 to 150,000 clones listed, 70% to 90% were seen once; the top ten hold approximately 8%. The source was peripheral blood, collected on day 0 of AZD1222 vaccination. These receptors were taken from an adult in good health.

The V and J genes are TRBV2 and TRBJ2-1; D is possibly TRBD1 (6 bases). The CDR3 consists of 14 residues. The V and J ends lost 6 bases and 1 base respectively, with 10 bases between them. Germline CDR1 SNHLY, CDR2 FYNNEI. CDR3 DNA sequence: TGTGCCAGCAGGGAACAGGGTTCCTACAATGAGCAGTTCTTC. It encodes CASREQGSYNEQFF. Drawing the rest from reference TRBV2 and TRBJ2-1, the complete variable domain is EPEVTQTPSHQVTQMGQEVILRCVPISNHLYFYWYRQILGQKVEFLVSFYNNEISEKSEIFDDQFSVERPDGSNFTLKIRSTKLEDSAMYFCASREQGSYNEQFFGPGTRLTVL.

The genes are TRBV5-6 and TRBJ2-7, with D unclear. CDR1 SGHDT and CDR2 YYEEEE come from the germline V gene. This CDR3 is built from 12 residues. The V end lost 0 bases, the J end lost 4 bases, and 5 bases lay between the germline ends. For the CDR3, the DNA is TGTGCCAGCAGCTTGGTAGGGTACGAGCAGTACTTC. Translation gives CASSLVGYEQYF.

The V call is TRBV30, the J call TRBJ1-1; no reliable D call. The CDR3 consists of 13 residues. Trimming stripped 2 bases from V and 0 bases from J, with 7 bases between. Looked up from germline, CDR1 is GTSNPN and CDR2 is SVGIG (reference sequence). The CDR3 DNA sequence: TGTGCCTGGAGTTCCGGTATGAACACTGAAGCTTTCTTT. The encoded protein is CAWSSGMNTEAFF.

This clone was detected only a few times. The chain has TRBV7-6 and TRBJ1-1; 7 nucleotides line up with TRBD1. Germline V CDR1 and CDR2: SGHVS, FNYEAQ. The CDR3 loop spans 14 amino acids. The ends lost 5 bases at V and 1 base at J; junction bases unmatched: 4. CDR3 protein: CASSQRTGNTEAFF. CDR3 nucleotides: TGTGCCAGCAGCCAACGGACAGGGAACACTGAAGCTTTCTTT.

V gene TRBV14 combines with J gene TRBJ2-7, with 7 bases aligning to TRBD1. The CDR3 covers 15 residues. Germline lookup yields CDR1 SGHDN and CDR2 FVKESK. V shed 2 bases and J 0 bases; nucleotides not matched to a gene: 4. CDR3 bases: TGTGCCAGCAGCCAACCGGACAGGAGCTCCTACGAGCAGTACTTC. Translating it yields CASSQPDRSSYEQYF.

This chain links TRBV5-1 with TRBJ2-7, with TRBD2 identical over 8 bases. J lost 6 bases, V lost 7 bases, and 21 bases had no gene match. The CDR3 length is 17 residues. Germline CDR1 and CDR2: SGHRS and YFSETQ. The CDR3 region is CASSKGGAGASGGEQYF. The CDR3 DNA follows: TGCGCCAGCTCCAAAGGTGGAGCGGGAGCGTCGGGGGGCGAGCAGTACTTC.

The chain uses TRBV11-2 and TRBJ1-5; the D is unclear. Germline CDR1 SGHAT, CDR2 FQNNGV. V was clipped by 1 base and J by 6 bases, with 13 bases between them. The CDR3 sequence is 15 residues long. The CDR3 sequence is CASSLGPTSGQPQHF. CDR3 nucleotides: TGTGCCAGCAGCTTAGGGCCGACCAGCGGTCAGCCCCAGCATTTT.

The genes are TRBV7-9 and TRBJ1-2, with 7 bases that match TRBD1. Trimming removed 3 bases from V and 6 bases from J; junction bases left unmatched: 7. The germline V gene has CDR1 SEHNR and CDR2 FQNEAQ (reference sequence). This CDR3 is built from 14 residues. This CDR3 reads CASSLWPTGHGYTF. DNA of the CDR3: TGTGCCAGCAGCTTGTGGCCGACAGGGCATGGCTACACCTTC.

The V and J genes are TRBV9 and TRBJ2-7; maybe TRBD2 (6 bases). The germline CDR1 and CDR2 sequences are SGDLS and YYNGEE. The V end was cut by 0 bases, the J end by 9 bases, with 16 bases between. The CDR3 loop spans 14 amino acids. For the CDR3, the DNA is TGTGCCAGCAGCGTAGGCGCTAGCGATTGGGGGCAGTACTTC. Amino acids: CASSVGASDWGQYF.

V and J are TRBV29-1 and TRBJ2-1; D may correspond to TRBD1 or TRBD2 (5 bases each). In germline, CDR1 is SQVTM, CDR2 ANQGSEA. The V and J ends lost 2 bases and 9 bases respectively, with 11 bases between them. The CDR3 extends over 12 amino acids. CDR3: CSVEPERGEQFF. As DNA, the CDR3 is TGCAGCGTTGAACCGGAGAGGGGTGAGCAGTTCTTC.

The gene calls are TRBV4-1 and TRBJ2-2, with a weak D call TRBD2 (5 bases). V was pared by 3 bases and J by 4 bases, with 18 bases between. The length of the CDR3 is 17 residues. Per the germline V gene, CDR1 is MGHRA and CDR2 is YSYEKL. The DNA of the CDR3 is TGCGCCAGCAGCCAGCGAGTGATAGCCGGAGGCACCGGGGAGCTGTTTTTT. Translated: CASSQRVIAGGTGELFF.

This chain connects TRBV6-1 to TRBJ1-1, with D unclear. The CDR3 is 13 amino acids. Germline CDR1 and CDR2: MNHNS and SASEGT. The V end lost 2 bases, the J end lost 0 bases, and 4 bases lay between the germline ends. CDR3 sequence: CASSENMNTEAFF. CDR3 bases: TGTGCCAGCAGTGAAAATATGAACACTGAAGCTTTCTTT.

The chain uses TRBV5-1 and TRBJ2-1, with D uncertain. Trimming shortened V by 4 bases and J by 7 bases, and 12 bases separated the two germline ends. CDR3 length: 13 amino acids. Germline CDR1 reads SGHRS; CDR2 reads YFSETQ. As DNA, the CDR3 is TGCGCCAGCAGCGCTCCGGGCAGGAATGAGCAGTTCTTC. This encodes CASSAPGRNEQFF.

Only a few counts were recorded for this clone. The V and J genes are TRBV6-5 and TRBJ1-3; no clear D gene. V was clipped by 6 bases and J by 0 bases, with 6 bases between them. The V gene's germline CDR1 is MNHEY and CDR2 SVGAGI. The CDR3 totals 13 residues. The CDR3 spells CASRDLSGNTIYF. The CDR3 bases are TGTGCCAGCAGGGACCTCTCTGGAAACACCATATATTTT.

This clone was counted once. V usage is TRBV7-2 and J usage is TRBJ1-1; tentatively, D is TRBD1 (6 bases). The CDR3 totals 11 residues. The germline V gene encodes CDR1 SGHTA and CDR2 FQGNSA. V lost 11 bases and J 7 bases, leaving 14 bases between the germline ends. The CDR3 sequence: CACFWTDEAFF. CDR3 DNA sequence: TGTGCCTGTTTCTGGACAGATGAAGCTTTCTTT.

About this clone itself: Other DNA sequences in the same sample also yield this CDR3. This rearrangement joins TRBV3-1 (or the pseudogene TRBV3-2) to TRBJ1-1; weak D call: TRBD1 (5 bases). The CDR3 spans 14 residues. V was shortened by 0 bases and J by 2 bases, with 7 bases between the two germline ends. CDR1 and CDR2 (germline): LGHDT, YNNKEL (reference sequence). This CDR3 reads CASSQEQGNTEAFF. The CDR3 nucleotides are TGTGCCAGCAGCCAAGAGCAGGGAAACACTGAAGCTTTCTTT.